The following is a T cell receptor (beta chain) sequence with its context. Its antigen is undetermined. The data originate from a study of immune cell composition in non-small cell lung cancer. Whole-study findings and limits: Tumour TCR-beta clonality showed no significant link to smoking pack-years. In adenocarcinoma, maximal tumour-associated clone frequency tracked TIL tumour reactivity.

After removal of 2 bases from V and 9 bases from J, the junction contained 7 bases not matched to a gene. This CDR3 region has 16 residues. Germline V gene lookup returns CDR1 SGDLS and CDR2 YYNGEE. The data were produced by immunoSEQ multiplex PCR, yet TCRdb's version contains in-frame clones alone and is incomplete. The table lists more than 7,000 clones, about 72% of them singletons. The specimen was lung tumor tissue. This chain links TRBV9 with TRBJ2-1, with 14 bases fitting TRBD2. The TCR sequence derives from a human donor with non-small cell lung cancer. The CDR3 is CASSVGTSGRMGEQFF. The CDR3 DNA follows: TGTGCCAGCAGCGTCGGGACTAGCGGGAGAATGGGTGAGCAGTTCTTC.